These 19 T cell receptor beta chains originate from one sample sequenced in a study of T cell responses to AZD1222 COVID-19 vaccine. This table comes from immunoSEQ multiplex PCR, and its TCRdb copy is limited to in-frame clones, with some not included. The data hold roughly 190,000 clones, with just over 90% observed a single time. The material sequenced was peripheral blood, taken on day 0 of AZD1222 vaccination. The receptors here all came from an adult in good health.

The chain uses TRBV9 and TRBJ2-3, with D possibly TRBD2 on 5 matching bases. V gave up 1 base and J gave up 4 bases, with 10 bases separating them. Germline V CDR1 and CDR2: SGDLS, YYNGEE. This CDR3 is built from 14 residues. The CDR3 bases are TGTGCCAGCAGCGTATCCGGGAAAGCAGATACGCAGTATTTT. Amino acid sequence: CASSVSGKADTQYF.

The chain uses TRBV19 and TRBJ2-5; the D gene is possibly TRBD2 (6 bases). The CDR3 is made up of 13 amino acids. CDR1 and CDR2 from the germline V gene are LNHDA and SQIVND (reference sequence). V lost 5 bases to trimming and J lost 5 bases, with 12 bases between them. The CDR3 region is CASSGRLDETQYF. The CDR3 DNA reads TGTGCCAGTAGTGGGAGGCTAGACGAGACCCAGTACTTC.

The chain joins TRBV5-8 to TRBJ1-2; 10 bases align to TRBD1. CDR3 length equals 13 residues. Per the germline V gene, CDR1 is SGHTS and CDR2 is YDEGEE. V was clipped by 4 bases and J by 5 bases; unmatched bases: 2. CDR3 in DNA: TGTGCCAGCAGCCCGGACAGGGGGTATGGCTACACCTTC. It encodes CASSPDRGYGYTF.

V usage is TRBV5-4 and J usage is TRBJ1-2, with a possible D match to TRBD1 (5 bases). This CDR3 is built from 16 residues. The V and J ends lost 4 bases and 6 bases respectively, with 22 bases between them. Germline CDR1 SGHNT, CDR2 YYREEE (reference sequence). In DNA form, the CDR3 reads TGTGCCAGCAGCACCGGGACGACGAGGTTTAGGGATGGCTACACCTTC. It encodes CASSTGTTRFRDGYTF.

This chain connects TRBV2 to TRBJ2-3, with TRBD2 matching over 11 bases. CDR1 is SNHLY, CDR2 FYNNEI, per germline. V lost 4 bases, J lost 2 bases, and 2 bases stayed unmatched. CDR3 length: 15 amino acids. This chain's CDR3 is CASSGLAGITDTQYF. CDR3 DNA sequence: TGTGCCAGCAGTGGACTAGCGGGGATCACAGATACGCAGTATTTT.

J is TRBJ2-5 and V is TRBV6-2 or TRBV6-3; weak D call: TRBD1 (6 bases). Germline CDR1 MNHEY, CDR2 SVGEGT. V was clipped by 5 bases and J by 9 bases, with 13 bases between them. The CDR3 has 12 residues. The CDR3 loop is CASSATRGPQYF. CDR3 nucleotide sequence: TGTGCCAGCAGTGCCACCAGGGGTCCCCAGTACTTC.

This chain's CDR3 is CASSLGAGGLTDTQYF. CDR3 sequence (DNA): TGTGCCAGCAGCTTAGGGGCGGGAGGGCTCACAGATACGCAGTATTTT. V usage is TRBV13 and J usage is TRBJ2-3; 9 bases match TRBD2. The V segment lost 0 bases and the J segment 2 bases; nucleotides outside the gene matches: 3. CDR3 size: 16 residues. The germline CDR1 and CDR2 sequences are PRHDT and FYEKMQ (reference sequence).

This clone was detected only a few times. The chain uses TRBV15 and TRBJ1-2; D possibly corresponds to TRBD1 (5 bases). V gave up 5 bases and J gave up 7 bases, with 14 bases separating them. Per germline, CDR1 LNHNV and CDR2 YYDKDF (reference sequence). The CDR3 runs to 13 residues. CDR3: CATSPGGSGGYTF. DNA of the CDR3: TGTGCCACCAGCCCCGGGGGGTCCGGTGGCTACACCTTC.

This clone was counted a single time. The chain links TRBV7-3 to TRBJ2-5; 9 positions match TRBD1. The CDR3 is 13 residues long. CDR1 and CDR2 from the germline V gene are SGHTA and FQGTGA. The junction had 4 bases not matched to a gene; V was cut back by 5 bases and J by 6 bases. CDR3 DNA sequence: TGTGCCAGCAGCCCACAGGGGGCAAAGACCCAGTACTTC. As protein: CASSPQGAKTQYF.

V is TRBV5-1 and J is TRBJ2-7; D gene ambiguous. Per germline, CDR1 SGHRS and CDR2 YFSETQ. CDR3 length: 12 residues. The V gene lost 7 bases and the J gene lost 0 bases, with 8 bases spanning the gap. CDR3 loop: CASGPGSYEQYF. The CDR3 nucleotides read TGCGCCAGCGGACCCGGCTCCTACGAGCAGTACTTC.

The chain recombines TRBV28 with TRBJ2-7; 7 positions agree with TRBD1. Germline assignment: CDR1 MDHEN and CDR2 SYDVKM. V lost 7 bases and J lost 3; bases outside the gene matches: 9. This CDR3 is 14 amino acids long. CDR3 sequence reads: CASTLTGIDYEQYF. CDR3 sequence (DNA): TGTGCCAGCACCCTGACAGGGATCGACTACGAGCAGTACTTC.

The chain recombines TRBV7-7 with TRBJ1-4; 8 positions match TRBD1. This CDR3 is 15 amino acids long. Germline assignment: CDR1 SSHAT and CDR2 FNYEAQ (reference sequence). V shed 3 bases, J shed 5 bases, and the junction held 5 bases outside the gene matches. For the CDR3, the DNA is TGTGCCAGCAGCTTTAACAGGGGGTCCAATGAAAAACTGTTTTTT. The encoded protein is CASSFNRGSNEKLFF.

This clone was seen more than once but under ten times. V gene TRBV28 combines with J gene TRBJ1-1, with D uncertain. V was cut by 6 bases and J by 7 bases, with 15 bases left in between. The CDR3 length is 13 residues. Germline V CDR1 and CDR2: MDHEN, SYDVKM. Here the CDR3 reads CASSTTEVFEAFF. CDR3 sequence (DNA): TGTGCCAGCAGCACGACGGAGGTGTTTGAAGCTTTCTTT.

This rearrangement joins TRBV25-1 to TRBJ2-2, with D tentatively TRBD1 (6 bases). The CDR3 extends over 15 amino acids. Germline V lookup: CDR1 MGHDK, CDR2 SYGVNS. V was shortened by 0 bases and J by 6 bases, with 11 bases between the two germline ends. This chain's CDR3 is CASSEYTGYAGELFF. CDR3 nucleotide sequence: TGTGCCAGCAGTGAATATACAGGGTACGCCGGGGAGCTGTTTTTT. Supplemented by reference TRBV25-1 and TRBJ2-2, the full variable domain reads EADIYQTPRYLVIGTGKKITLECSQTMGHDKMYWYQQDPGMELHLIHYSYGVNSTEKGDLSSESTVSRIRTEHFPLTLESARPSHTSQYLCASSEYTGYAGELFFGEGSRLTVL.

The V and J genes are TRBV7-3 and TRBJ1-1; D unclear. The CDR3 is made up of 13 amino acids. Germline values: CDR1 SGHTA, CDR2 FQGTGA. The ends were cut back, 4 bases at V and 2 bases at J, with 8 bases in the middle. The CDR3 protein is CASSSQYNTEAFF. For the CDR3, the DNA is TGTGCCAGCAGCTCGCAGTACAACACTGAAGCTTTCTTT.

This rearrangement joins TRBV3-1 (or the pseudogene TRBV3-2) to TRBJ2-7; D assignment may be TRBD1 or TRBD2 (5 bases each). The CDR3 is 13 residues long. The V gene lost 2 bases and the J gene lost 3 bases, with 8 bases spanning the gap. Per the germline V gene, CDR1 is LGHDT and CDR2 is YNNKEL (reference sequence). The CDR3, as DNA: TGTGCCAGCAGCCAACGGGGCCTCTACGAGCAGTACTTC. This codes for CASSQRGLYEQYF.

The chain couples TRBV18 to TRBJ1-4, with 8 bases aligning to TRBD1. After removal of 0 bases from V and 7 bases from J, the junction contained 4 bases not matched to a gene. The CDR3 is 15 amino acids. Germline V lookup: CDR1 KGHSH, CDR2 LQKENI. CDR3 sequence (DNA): TGTGCCAGCTCACCACCGGACAGGGCTGGTGAAAAACTGTTTTTT. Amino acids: CASSPPDRAGEKLFF.

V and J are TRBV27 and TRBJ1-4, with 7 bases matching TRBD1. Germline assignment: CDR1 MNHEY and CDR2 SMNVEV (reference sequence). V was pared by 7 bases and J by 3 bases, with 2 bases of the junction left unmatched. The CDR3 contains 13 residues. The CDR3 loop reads CASTDRANEKLFF. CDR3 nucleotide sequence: TGTGCCAGCACCGACAGGGCTAATGAAAAACTGTTTTTT.

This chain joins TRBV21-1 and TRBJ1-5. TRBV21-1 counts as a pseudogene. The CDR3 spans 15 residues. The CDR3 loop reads CASSKAGYSNQPQHF. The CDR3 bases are TGTGCCAGCAGCAAAGCCGGATATAGCAATCAGCCCCAGCATTTT.